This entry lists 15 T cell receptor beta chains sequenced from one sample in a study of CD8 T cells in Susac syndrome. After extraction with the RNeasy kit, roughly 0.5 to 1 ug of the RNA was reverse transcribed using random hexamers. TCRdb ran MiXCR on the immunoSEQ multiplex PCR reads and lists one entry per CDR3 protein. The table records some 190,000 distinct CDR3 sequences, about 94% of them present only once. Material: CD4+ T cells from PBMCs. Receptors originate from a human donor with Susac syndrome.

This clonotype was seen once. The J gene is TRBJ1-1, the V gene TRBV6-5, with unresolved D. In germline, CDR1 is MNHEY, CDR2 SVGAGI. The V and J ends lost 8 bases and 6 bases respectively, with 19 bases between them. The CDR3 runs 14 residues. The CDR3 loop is CASAIRSNTPEAFF. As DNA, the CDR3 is TGTGCCAGCGCCATAAGATCGAATACGCCTGAAGCTTTCTTT.

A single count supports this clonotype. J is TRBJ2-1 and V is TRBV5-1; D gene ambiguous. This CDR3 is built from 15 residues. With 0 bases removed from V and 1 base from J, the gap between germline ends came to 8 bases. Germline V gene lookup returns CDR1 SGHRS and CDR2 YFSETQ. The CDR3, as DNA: TGCGCCAGCAGCTTGGTGACAAATTCCTACAATGAGCAGTTCTTC. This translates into CASSLVTNSYNEQFF. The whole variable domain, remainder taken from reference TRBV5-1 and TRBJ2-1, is KAGVTQTPRYLIKTRGQQVTLSCSPISGHRSVSWYQQTPGQGLQFLFEYFSETQRNKGNFPGRFSGRQFSNSRSEMNVSTLELGDSALYLCASSLVTNSYNEQFFGPGTRLTVL.

Written as DNA, the CDR3 is TGCAGTGCCCTGGGACTAGCGGGTTTCACAGATACGCAGTATTTT. It translates to CSALGLAGFTDTQYF. V usage is TRBV20-1 and J usage is TRBJ2-3, with 12 nucleotides matching TRBD2. The CDR3 is 15 amino acids. The germline gives CDR1 DFQATT, CDR2 SNEGSKA (reference sequence). V trimming: 6 bases; J trimming: 2 bases; junction bases outside the gene matches: 6.

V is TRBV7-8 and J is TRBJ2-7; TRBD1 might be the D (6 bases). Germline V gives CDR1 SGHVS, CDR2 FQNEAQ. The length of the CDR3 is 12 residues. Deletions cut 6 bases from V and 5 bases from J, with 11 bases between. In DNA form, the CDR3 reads TGTGCCAGCAGACTACAGGGCGACGAGCAGTACTTC. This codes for CASRLQGDEQYF.

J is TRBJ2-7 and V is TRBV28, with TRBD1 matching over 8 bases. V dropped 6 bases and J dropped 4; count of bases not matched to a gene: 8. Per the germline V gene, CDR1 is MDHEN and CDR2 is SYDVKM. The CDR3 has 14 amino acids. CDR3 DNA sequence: TGTGCCAGCAGCAGACGGGACAGGAGATACGAGCAGTACTTC. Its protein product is CASSRRDRRYEQYF.

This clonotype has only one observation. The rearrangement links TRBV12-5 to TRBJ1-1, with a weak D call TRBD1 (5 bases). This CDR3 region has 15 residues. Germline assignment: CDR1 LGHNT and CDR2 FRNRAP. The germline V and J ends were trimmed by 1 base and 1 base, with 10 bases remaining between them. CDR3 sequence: CASGLDLGGNTEAFF. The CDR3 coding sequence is TGTGCTAGTGGTTTGGATCTGGGGGGGAACACTGAAGCTTTCTTT.

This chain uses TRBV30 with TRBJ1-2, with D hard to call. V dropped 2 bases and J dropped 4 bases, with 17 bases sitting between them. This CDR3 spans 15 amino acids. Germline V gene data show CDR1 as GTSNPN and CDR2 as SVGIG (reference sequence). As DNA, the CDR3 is TGTGCCTGGAGTCGTGTTTCGAAAGCCTCCTATGGCTACACCTTC. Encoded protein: CAWSRVSKASYGYTF.

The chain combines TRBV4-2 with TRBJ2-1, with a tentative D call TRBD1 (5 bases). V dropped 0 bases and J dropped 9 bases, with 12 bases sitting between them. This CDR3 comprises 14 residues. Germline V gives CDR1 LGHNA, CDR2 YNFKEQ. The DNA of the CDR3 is TGTGCCAGCAGCCAAGATATGGGGCGGAGTGAGCAGTTCTTC. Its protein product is CASSQDMGRSEQFF.

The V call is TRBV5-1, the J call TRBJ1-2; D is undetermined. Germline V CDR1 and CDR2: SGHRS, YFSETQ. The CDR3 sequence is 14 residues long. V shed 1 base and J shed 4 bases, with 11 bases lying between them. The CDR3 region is CASSLNSLIYGYTF. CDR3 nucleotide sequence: TGCGCCAGCAGCTTGAACAGCCTAATCTATGGCTACACCTTC.

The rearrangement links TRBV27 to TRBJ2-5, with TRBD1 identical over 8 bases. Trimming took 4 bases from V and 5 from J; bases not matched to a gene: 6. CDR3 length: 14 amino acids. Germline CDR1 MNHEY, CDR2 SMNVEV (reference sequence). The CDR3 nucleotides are TGTGCCAGCAGTTACCAGGGGGCACGGGAGACCCAGTACTTC. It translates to CASSYQGARETQYF.

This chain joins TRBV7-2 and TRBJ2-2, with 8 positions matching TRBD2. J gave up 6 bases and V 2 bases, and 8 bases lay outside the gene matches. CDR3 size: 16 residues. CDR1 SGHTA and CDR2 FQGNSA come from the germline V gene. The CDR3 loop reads CASSLQGGGRAGELFF. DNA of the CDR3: TGTGCCAGCAGCTTACAAGGCGGGGGGAGGGCCGGGGAGCTGTTTTTT.

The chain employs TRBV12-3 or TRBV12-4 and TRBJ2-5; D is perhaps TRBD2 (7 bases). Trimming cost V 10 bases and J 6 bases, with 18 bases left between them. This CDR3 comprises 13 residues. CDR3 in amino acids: CAIGTGGRKTQYF. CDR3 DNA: TGTGCCATCGGTACGGGGGGCCGAAAGACCCAGTACTTC.

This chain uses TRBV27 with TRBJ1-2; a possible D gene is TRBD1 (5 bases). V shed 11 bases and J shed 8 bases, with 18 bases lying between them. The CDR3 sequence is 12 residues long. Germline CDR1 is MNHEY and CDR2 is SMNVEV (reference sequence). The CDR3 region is CAAWGGRRGYTF. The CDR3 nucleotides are TGTGCCGCATGGGGGGGAAGACGCGGCTACACCTTC.

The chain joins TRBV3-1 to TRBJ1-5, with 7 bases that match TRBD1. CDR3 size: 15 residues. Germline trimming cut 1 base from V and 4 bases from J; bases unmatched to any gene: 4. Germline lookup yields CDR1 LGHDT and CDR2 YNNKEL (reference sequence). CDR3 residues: CASSQGGQTNQPQHF. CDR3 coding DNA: TGTGCCAGCAGCCAAGGGGGACAGACGAATCAGCCCCAGCATTTT.

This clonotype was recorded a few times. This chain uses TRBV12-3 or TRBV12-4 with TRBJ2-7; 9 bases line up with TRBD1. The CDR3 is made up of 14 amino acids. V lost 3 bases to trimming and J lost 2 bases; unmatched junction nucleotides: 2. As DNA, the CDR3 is TGTGCCAGCAGTTTTAGGGACAGGGCCTACGAGCAGTACTTC. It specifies CASSFRDRAYEQYF.